The T cell receptor (beta chain) under discussion was sequenced for a study of human T cells and chemical hapten exposure. About the study: TCR yields per sample varied mostly from small pooled library volume differences. Study-wide results and caveats: TCRs exceeding a frequency of 1 in 1000 stayed unchanged under DPC sensitization.

Ten or more counts support this clonotype. Its target is unknown. The V gene's germline CDR1 is MNHEY and CDR2 SMNVEV (reference sequence). V was trimmed by 5 bases and J by 2 bases, leaving 22 bases between them. The CDR3 has 17 residues. The time point is: pre-sensitization, week 0. Regarding treatment: therapeutic diphenylcyclopropenone sensitization with weekly scalp DPC. Researchers extracted total RNA from unfractionated whole blood. The library tagged each cDNA molecule with unique molecular identifiers. Each CDR3 protein is one row after TCRdb ran MiXCR on the RACE reads. The sample records 350,000 to 450,000 distinct CDR3 sequences, 4% to 6% being singletons.

The origin of this receptor is a woman between 45 and 65 years old with alopecia areata. Some clones in this sample may be carry-over from other donors' samples. The sequenced sample was whole blood, obtained in connection with sensitization to the hapten diphenylcyclopropenone (DPC). The chain uses TRBV27 and TRBJ2-7; D unresolved. The CDR3 coding sequence is TGTGCCAGCAGTGCTCCCCCCTACGAACCCCCTACCTACGAGCAGTACTTC. Amino acids: CASSAPPYEPPTYEQYF.